The rows below give T cell receptor beta chains drawn from one sample of a study of T cells after yellow fever vaccination. MiXCR was run by TCRdb on the 5' RACE reads, yielding one entry per CDR3 protein. The sample has 300,000 to 350,000 distinct CDR3 sequences, under 5% seen once; the top ten hold approximately 24%. The starting material was PBMCs, obtained 5 days after the yellow fever booster vaccination. Receptors originate from a man younger than 35 who received the YFV17D yellow fever vaccine. Each CDR3 is given with its conserved first and last residue. A D gene is named only where the DNA matches it firmly. For some rows the clone size is stated as once, few or many, or as a class when expanded; others skip it.

V	size	D	J	length	DNA	CDR3
TRBV9	.	.	TRBJ2-1	17	TGTGCCAGCAGCCATTTAGGTACCCGGGACGGAAACAATGAGCAGTTCTTC	CASSHLGTRDGNNEQFF
TRBV7-9	many	TRBD2	TRBJ2-1	14	TGTGCCAGCGACGCCGGCGGGGGTTACAATGAGCAGTTCTTC	CASDAGGGYNEQFF
TRBV5-6	.	.	TRBJ1-2	13	TGTGCCAGCAGCCCCCGTTGGGGGGATGGCTACACCTTC	CASSPRWGDGYTF
TRBV20-1	few	.	TRBJ1-2	13	TGCAGTGCTATTCCCGGGTATGGGGATGGCTACACCTTC	CSAIPGYGDGYTF
TRBV7-2	few	.	TRBJ1-5	13	TGTGCCAGCAGCTCCCACGGTAGTCAGCCCCAGCATTTT	CASSSHGSQPQHF
TRBV20-1	many	.	TRBJ1-1	13	TGCAGTGCCCAGGGGCAGGGCGGCACTGAAGCTTTCTTT	CSAQGQGGTEAFF
TRBV5-1	few	.	TRBJ1-2	14	TGCGCCAGCTTCCTAGGTCCGACGAACTATGGCTACACCTTC	CASFLGPTNYGYTF
TRBV20-1	many	TRBD1	TRBJ1-5	14	TGCAGTGCTGCAACAGGGGTAAGCAATCAGCCCCAGCATTTT	CSAATGVSNQPQHF
TRBV5-1	many	.	TRBJ2-3	16	TGCGCCAGCAGCTCTGGGGTAGGCGGGGGCACAGATACGCAGTATTTT	CASSSGVGGGTDTQYF
TRBV5-4	.	.	TRBJ1-6	18	TGTGCCAGCAGCTTGGAATGGGGGTCGGGGGAAAGGAATTCACCCCTCCACTTT	CASSLEWGSGERNSPLHF
TRBV7-6	many	TRBD1	TRBJ2-5	14	TGTGCCAGCAGCCCTCCGACAGGGGTAGAGACCCAGTACTTC	CASSPPTGVETQYF
TRBV20-1	.	.	TRBJ1-1	14	TGCAGTGCTAGACAGGGCACAAGGAACACTGAAGCTTTCTTT	CSARQGTRNTEAFF
TRBV6-5	many	TRBD1	TRBJ2-1	16	TGTGCCAGCAGTTACTCGAGTTCAGGGGGTTACAATGAGCAGTTCTTC	CASSYSSSGGYNEQFF
TRBV20-1	.	.	TRBJ1-1	12	TGCAGTGCCTCCCCCGGCGATATGTGGGCTTTCTTT	CSASPGDMWAFF
TRBV20-1	few	TRBD1	TRBJ2-3	17	TGCAGTGCTCGGAGGACCTGGGACAGGGGATATGGGGATACGCAGTATTTT	CSARRTWDRGYGDTQYF
TRBV7-3	.	.	TRBJ1-1	13	TGTGCCAGCAGCGTTCGAATGAACACTGAAGCTTTCTTT	CASSVRMNTEAFF
TRBV6-2/TRBV6-3	.	.	TRBJ1-5	13	TGTGCCAGCAGGTCCACGAGCAATCAGCCCCAGCATTTT	CASRSTSNQPQHF
TRBV29-1	few	.	TRBJ1-2	12	TGCAGCGTAGAAAGCGGGGCTGATGGCTACACCTTC	CSVESGADGYTF
TRBV28	.	.	TRBJ2-4	17	TGTGCCAGCAGTCCCTCGGACATGCTCTTAGCCAAAAACATTCAGTACTTC	CASSPSDMLLAKNIQYF
TRBV19	.	.	TRBJ2-2	16	TGTGCCAGTAGGGTCAAGGCTAGCTTTAACACCGGGGAGCTGTTTTTT	CASRVKASFNTGELFF